A selection of T cell receptor beta chains follows, all from one sample in a study of CD8+ T cells in alopecia areata. Clones were read by immunoSEQ multiplex PCR, and TCRdb kept only the in-frame ones, dropping some. The data hold some 170,000 clones, with around 58% observed a single time. The sequencing here drew on CD4+ T cells sorted from blood, taken around week 55, from a patient treated with tofacitinib. Receptor source: a human donor with alopecia areata. Both conserved end residues are part of each CDR3. The order of the fields is clone size, D gene, J gene, V gene, CDR3 DNA, CDR3 protein. The D gene is left open where the match is weak. Only some rows state a clone size, as once, few, many or a class for expanded clones.

. TRBD1 TRBJ2-7 TRBV30 TGTGCCTGGAGTGTACAGGGGGCAAACGAGCAGTACTTC CAWSVQGANEQYF
. TRBD2 TRBJ2-1 TRBV2 TGTGCCAGCAGTGGAACTAGCGGGGGGGCGCAGTTCTTC CASSGTSGGAQFF
. . TRBJ1-2 TRBV7-9 TGTGCCAGCAGCACCACAGGGAATGGCTACACCTTC CASSTTGNGYTF
. . TRBJ2-3 TRBV4-1 TGCGCCAGCAGCCAAGGCCTCCAGGGAATAGGCACAGATACGCAGTATTTT CASSQGLQGIGTDTQYF
. . TRBJ2-1 TRBV5-1 TGCGCCAGCAGCTTAGGGACGGCCTACAATGAGCAGTTCTTC CASSLGTAYNEQFF
few TRBD1 TRBJ2-3 TRBV5-1 TGCGCCAGCAGCATAGGACAGGGGGCTAGCACAGATACGCAGTATTTT CASSIGQGASTDTQYF
once . TRBJ2-7 TRBV5-1 TGCGCCAGCAGCTTGTCTTCCCCCGCCTACGAGCAGTACTTC CASSLSSPAYEQYF
few . TRBJ2-5 TRBV7-9 TGTGCCAGCATTGGGTCGAGTCAAGAGACCCAGTACTTC CASIGSSQETQYF
few . TRBJ1-2 TRBV18 TGTGCCAGCTCAAAGGCGGGGGATGGCTATGGCTACACCTTC CASSKAGDGYGYTF
. . TRBJ1-2 TRBV15 TGTGCCACCAGCAGAGATCGGCAGGACTATGGCTACACCTTC CATSRDRQDYGYTF
. TRBD2 TRBJ2-1 TRBV29-1 TGCAGCGTTGAGGGCGGGGGATCAAGCTACAATGAGCAGTTCTTC CSVEGGGSSYNEQFF
few TRBD1 TRBJ1-1 TRBV23-1 TGCGCCAGCAGTCAACCTAGACAGGGAGGAAACACTGAAGCTTTCTTT CASSQPRQGGNTEAFF
. . TRBJ2-1 TRBV25-1 TGTGCCAGCAGTGAATACGGGGTGCTTGAGCAGTTCTTC CASSEYGVLEQFF
. . TRBJ2-6 TRBV19 TGTGCCAGTAGTATACGGCCGAAGTCTGGGGCCAACGTCCTGACTTTC CASSIRPKSGANVLTF
. . TRBJ1-3 TRBV30 TGTGCCTGGACGGGCACAGTCTCTGGAAACACCATATATTTT CAWTGTVSGNTIYF
. TRBD2 TRBJ2-1 TRBV29-1 TGCAGCGTCGAAGGGCTAGCGGCCCCCTACAATGAGCAGTTCTTC CSVEGLAAPYNEQFF
medium-sized . TRBJ2-7 TRBV5-4 TGTGCCAGCAGCTTGCGGTTGGCCTCTTACGAGCAGTACTTC CASSLRLASYEQYF
. TRBD1 TRBJ1-2 TRBV5-1 TGCGCCAGCAGCTCGCCCCGGGGGACAGGGACTAACTATGGCTACACCTTC CASSSPRGTGTNYGYTF
. . TRBJ2-7 TRBV30 TGTGCCTGGAGTGCCTACTCCCTTCGGGCCTACGAGCAGTACTTC CAWSAYSLRAYEQYF
. . TRBJ1-1 TRBV7-9 TGTGCCAGCAGCTTAGCTATGAACACTGAAGCTTTCTTT CASSLAMNTEAFF
. . TRBJ2-7 TRBV6-1 TGTGCCAGCTCTGGACGCAGGTCCCACGAGCAGTACTTC CASSGRRSHEQYF
few TRBD1 TRBJ2-1 TRBV29-1 TGCAGCGTTGGGGCGATTGGGGTGACAGGGTCTGAGCAGTTCTTC CSVGAIGVTGSEQFF
. . TRBJ2-7 TRBV7-2 TGTGCCAGCAGCTCCGGACAGACTTCCTACGAGCAGTACTTC CASSSGQTSYEQYF
once . TRBJ2-3 TRBV9 TGTGCCAGCAGCGTGGACAGTCGGGGAGATACGCAGTATTTT CASSVDSRGDTQYF
once . TRBJ2-5 TRBV19 TGTGCCAGTAGTATAAGGCTGGGCGGGGAGACCCAGTACTTC CASSIRLGGETQYF
few TRBD2 TRBJ2-7 TRBV5-1 TGCGCCAGCAGCTTGGGCGCTAGCGGGGGACTCTACGAGCAGTACTTC CASSLGASGGLYEQYF